The 22 T cell receptor beta chains below all came from one sample that was sequenced in a study of vaccination and CD4 T cells after COVID-19. The treatment denotes: approximately nine-day PBMC culture with coronavirus spike peptide pools or control peptides (ViraFEST assay). It was before the COVID-19 pandemic (2011-2018) that the unexposed donor's CD4+ T cells were collected. With the Oncomine TCR Beta short-read assay, DNA from cultured CD4+ T cells was sequenced. Each CDR3 protein gets one entry after TCRdb re-called the PCR reads with MiXCR. The table has 550 or so distinct CDR3 sequences, around 9.9% seen once; the top ten hold roughly 26%. No antigen has been assigned to these receptors. Material: CD4+ T cells from blood, cultured in vitro. The source of these receptors is a human donor in good health.

By sample fraction, this clonotype is large. The chain uses TRBV20-1 and TRBJ2-1; TRBD2 matches 9 bases. V lost 2 bases, J lost 6 bases, and 11 bases stayed unmatched. This CDR3 is built from 16 residues. Germline lookup yields CDR1 DFQATT and CDR2 SNEGSKA (reference sequence). The CDR3 loop reads CSARPATSGILNEQFF. CDR3 in DNA: TGCAGTGCTAGACCCGCGACTAGCGGTATTCTCAATGAGCAGTTCTTC.

This clonotype was found a few times. This chain links TRBV27 with TRBJ1-4; D is perhaps TRBD1 (6 bases). The CDR3 runs 17 residues. Trimming removed 6 bases at V and 13 bases at J, with 30 bases between. The V gene's germline CDR1 is MNHEY and CDR2 SMNVEV (reference sequence). DNA of the CDR3: TGTGCCAGCAGGCCCAACGGTCTTGGGACACGCGCCTTTGGACTGTTTTTT. This gives the protein CASRPNGLGTRAFGLFF.

By frequency in the sample, this clonotype is large (0.1 to 1%). The chain uses TRBV6-1 and TRBJ1-5; no clear D gene. V dropped 2 bases and J dropped 1 base, with 3 bases sitting between them. Germline V lookup: CDR1 MNHNS, CDR2 SASEGT. This CDR3 contains 13 residues. The chain's CDR3 is CASSELSNQPQHF. CDR3 nucleotides: TGTGCCAGCAGTGAACTCAGCAATCAGCCCCAGCATTTT.

By share, this clonotype counts as large. The J gene is TRBJ1-5, the V gene TRBV20-1; possible D gene TRBD1, 6 bases. Germline V gene data show CDR1 as DFQATT and CDR2 as SNEGSKA (reference sequence). The V end was cut by 3 bases, the J end by 6 bases, with 24 bases between. This CDR3 spans 17 amino acids. In nucleotides, the CDR3 is TGCAGTGCTAGGGCTGGACAGCGGGTTCGGATTGTTCAGCCCCAGCATTTT. Amino acids: CSARAGQRVRIVQPQHF.

This clonotype is deemed large. CDR3 residues: CSAKGTLGTYEQYF. In DNA, the CDR3 is TGCAGTGCTAAAGGAACATTGGGGACCTACGAGCAGTACTTC. This chain connects TRBV20-1 to TRBJ2-7; no clear D gene. V gave up 4 bases and J gave up 2 bases, with 15 bases separating them. The CDR3 length is 14 residues. Germline CDR1 reads DFQATT; CDR2 reads SNEGSKA (reference sequence).

This clonotype is deemed large. The gene calls are TRBV6-1 and TRBJ2-7; possibly TRBD1 for D (6 bases). Looked up from germline, CDR1 is MNHNS and CDR2 is SASEGT. The CDR3 sequence is 14 residues long. V was shortened by 7 bases and J by 2 bases, with 15 bases between the two germline ends. CDR3 residues: CASNSLTGTYEQYF. The CDR3 region has the DNA TGTGCCAGCAATTCATTAACAGGGACCTACGAGCAGTACTTC.

By frequency in the sample, this clonotype is large. The chain couples TRBV7-9 to TRBJ1-1; TRBD1 might be the D (6 bases). Trimming took 6 bases from V and 0 from J, leaving 20 bases between them. Germline CDR1 reads SEHNR; CDR2 reads FQNEAQ (reference sequence). The CDR3 sequence is 17 residues long. Written as DNA, the CDR3 is TGTGCCAGCAGTCGGCGCAACAGGGACGGAATGAACACTGAAGCTTTCTTT. It is translated as CASSRRNRDGMNTEAFF.

This clonotype counts as large (0.1 to 1%). The CDR3 coding sequence is TGTGCCAGCAGCTCGCCCACGGGGGGGGCTACCACCGGGGAGCTGTTTTTT. Translated: CASSSPTGGATTGELFF. This rearrangement joins TRBV7-9 to TRBJ2-2, with 8 bases that match TRBD2. J lost 4 bases, V lost 4 bases, and 11 bases had no gene match. This CDR3 region has 17 residues. Germline CDR1 and CDR2: SEHNR and FQNEAQ (reference sequence).

This chain uses TRBV3-1 with TRBJ1-2; D gene unclear. The CDR3 length is 15 residues. Trimming stripped 4 bases from V and 0 bases from J, with 12 bases between. Germline loops: CDR1 LGHDT, CDR2 YNNKEL (reference sequence). This CDR3 reads CASSPPPGSNYGYTF. DNA of the CDR3: TGTGCCAGCAGCCCCCCCCCGGGGTCTAACTATGGCTACACCTTC.

By sample share, this clonotype is large. CDR3 sequence (DNA): TGCAGTGCTAGGCAACTGGGACTAGTCATGGGCAATGAGCAGTTCTTC. This translates into CSARQLGLVMGNEQFF. The chain links TRBV20-1 to TRBJ2-1, with 8 bases aligning to TRBD2. V gave up 3 bases and J gave up 6 bases; unmatched junction bases: 13. The CDR3 totals 16 residues. Germline V gene data show CDR1 as DFQATT and CDR2 as SNEGSKA (reference sequence).

As regards this clonotype: One base away lies a much larger clone, so this may be a sequencing read error. V gene TRBV6-1 combines with J gene TRBJ2-3; D ambiguous. The CDR3 totals 15 residues. V was trimmed by 7 bases and J by 2 bases, leaving 16 bases between them. Germline loops: CDR1 MNHNS, CDR2 SASEGT. CDR3 in DNA: TGTGCCAGCATCCTTACATTGGGCGCCACAGATACGCAGTATTTT. Translation gives CASILTLGATDTQYF.

By share, this clonotype counts as large. The chain employs TRBV12-3 or TRBV12-4 and TRBJ1-2; D is unclear. The CDR3 covers 13 residues. The ends were cut back, 5 bases at V and 3 bases at J, with 10 bases in the middle. This CDR3 is CASSVRRYYGYTF. The CDR3 DNA reads TGTGCCAGCAGTGTTAGACGGTACTATGGCTACACCTTC.

By share, this clonotype counts as large (0.1 to 1%). V gene TRBV7-2 combines with J gene TRBJ1-5; no reliable D call. Trimming took 3 bases from V and 0 from J, leaving 6 bases between them. The germline CDR1 and CDR2 sequences are SGHTA and FQGNSA. The CDR3 runs 14 residues. CDR3 nucleotides: TGTGCCAGCAGCTTGCGGTTTAGCAATCAGCCCCAGCATTTT. Translation: CASSLRFSNQPQHF.

This clonotype ranks as large. This chain links TRBV20-1 with TRBJ2-1; 9 positions agree with TRBD1. Germline trimming cut 5 bases from V and 8 bases from J; bases unmatched to any gene: 10. The CDR3 totals 14 residues. Looked up from germline, CDR1 is DFQATT and CDR2 is SNEGSKA (reference sequence). The CDR3 DNA reads TGCAGTGCTTTACAGGGGGCGGGTGTATATGAGCAGTTCTTC. Translated, it gives CSALQGAGVYEQFF.

By sample share, this clonotype is large. This chain joins TRBV20-1 and TRBJ1-2, with 8 bases matching TRBD1. Germline assignment: CDR1 DFQATT and CDR2 SNEGSKA (reference sequence). The trim removed 1 base at V and 2 bases at J, leaving 6 bases unmatched. The CDR3 extends over 15 amino acids. In DNA, the CDR3 is TGCAGTGCTAGAGCTCGGACAGGGAAGAACTATGGCTACACCTTC. Protein: CSARARTGKNYGYTF.

By share, this clonotype counts as large. The chain is built from TRBV24-1 and TRBJ2-7; perhaps TRBD1 as D (6 bases). CDR3 size: 12 residues. Between the trimmed V and J ends, which lost 4 bases and 3 bases, there was a span of 6 bases. Germline CDR1 KGHDR, CDR2 SFDVKD. CDR3 in DNA: TGTGCCACCAGTGAAGGGGGCTACGAGCAGTACTTC. The encoded protein is CATSEGGYEQYF.

This clonotype is large in the sample. This sequence joins TRBV7-3 and TRBJ1-1, with D maybe TRBD1 (5 bases). The CDR3 extends over 15 amino acids. V gave up 5 bases and J gave up 0 bases, with 13 bases separating them. Per the germline V gene, CDR1 is SGHTA and CDR2 is FQGTGA. CDR3 sequence (DNA): TGTGCCAGCAGCATGTTCAGGGTCTTGAACACTGAAGCTTTCTTT. Translating gives CASSMFRVLNTEAFF.

This clonotype is termed large (0.1 to 1%). The rearrangement uses TRBV15 and TRBJ2-7; D may be TRBD2 (6 bases). Germline V CDR1 and CDR2: LNHNV, YYDKDF (reference sequence). The CDR3 has 15 residues. Trimming cost V 0 bases and J 0 bases, with 9 bases left between them. CDR3 in DNA: TGTGCCACCAGCAGAGAGTGGGGGGTCTCCTACGAGCAGTACTTC. It encodes CATSREWGVSYEQYF.

By share of the sample, this clonotype is medium-sized. The chain is built from TRBV2 and TRBJ2-3, with D possibly being TRBD1 or TRBD2 (6 bases each). Germline CDR1 SNHLY, CDR2 FYNNEI. This CDR3 is built from 14 residues. Trimming removed 7 bases from V and 6 bases from J, with 17 bases in between. The CDR3 bases are TGTGCCAGCATTCCGAAGGGGGGTGGGGATACGCAGTATTTT. The encoded protein is CASIPKGGGDTQYF.

This clonotype was detected only a few times. The chain recombines TRBV2 with TRBJ2-2, with a weak D call TRBD2 (6 bases). With 8 bases removed from V and 0 bases from J, the gap between germline ends came to 10 bases. This CDR3 is built from 14 residues. Germline lookup yields CDR1 SNHLY and CDR2 FYNNEI. This CDR3 reads CASAGIANTGELFF. CDR3 DNA sequence: TGTGCCAGCGCGGGGATCGCGAACACCGGGGAGCTGTTTTTT.

As concerns this clonotype: This could be a read error, since a much larger clone is one nucleotide away. The chain carries TRBV12-3 or TRBV12-4 and TRBJ2-7; D possibly uses TRBD1 or TRBD2 (5 bases each). The CDR3 totals 15 residues. V was pared by 3 bases and J by 0 bases, with 12 bases between. CDR3 in amino acids: CASSFGDGLSYEQYF. In nucleotides, the CDR3 is TGTGCCAGCAGTTTTGGGGACGGGCTCTCCTACGAGCAGTACTTC.

This clonotype was seen only once. Possible read error: a much larger clone is one base away. The chain has TRBV4-2 and TRBJ1-2; 11 nucleotides agree with TRBD1. The CDR3 runs 15 residues. Germline V gene lookup returns CDR1 LGHNA and CDR2 YNFKEQ. This chain's CDR3 is CASSQDRTGGYGYIF. The CDR3 coding sequence is TGTGCCAGCAGCCAAGACCGGACAGGGGGCTATGGCTACATCTTC.